This is a list of T cell receptor beta chains from one sample in a study of blood T cell repertoires in COVID-19. This table comes from immunoSEQ multiplex PCR, and its TCRdb copy is limited to in-frame clones, with some not included. This sample has 330,000 or so clones; roughly 86% occur once, and the top ten carry approximately 9.3%. Material for sequencing was peripheral blood. Receptors originate from a man between 25 and 39 years old with COVID-19, enrolled during active disease. CDR3s leave out the opening cysteine and the closing phenylalanine or tryptophan. Each record gives: V gene, J gene, CDR3 protein.

v_call: TRBV29-1
j_call: TRBJ2-2
cdr3_aa: SAKGGQGGGELF

v_call: TRBV7-9
j_call: TRBJ1-1
cdr3_aa: ASSLQGSNTEAF

v_call: TRBV11-2
j_call: TRBJ2-6
cdr3_aa: ASSSVSQGASSGANVLT

v_call: TRBV7-9
j_call: TRBJ2-1
cdr3_aa: ASSLADTNEQF

v_call: TRBV4-2
j_call: TRBJ2-1
cdr3_aa: ASSQLGLAGINEQF

v_call: TRBV5-4
j_call: TRBJ2-7
cdr3_aa: ASRPDLITYEQY

v_call: TRBV7-9
j_call: TRBJ2-3
cdr3_aa: ASSLRMGLQKSTDTQY

v_call: TRBV7-9
j_call: TRBJ2-1
cdr3_aa: ASRLAGGLGSYNEQF

v_call: TRBV4-2
j_call: TRBJ2-1
cdr3_aa: ASSQDGGRASRHEQF

v_call: TRBV28
j_call: TRBJ2-3
cdr3_aa: ASSSWDRRTDTQY

v_call: TRBV9
j_call: TRBJ2-5
cdr3_aa: ASSHRGETQY

v_call: TRBV5-5
j_call: TRBJ2-7
cdr3_aa: ASSVTGGDSYEQY

v_call: TRBV7-2
j_call: TRBJ2-7
cdr3_aa: ASSLIRSGFYEQY

v_call: TRBV18
j_call: TRBJ2-7
cdr3_aa: ASSRGQGAQEQY

v_call: TRBV12-3/TRBV12-4
j_call: TRBJ1-6
cdr3_aa: AIPGQGNSPLH

v_call: TRBV25-1
j_call: TRBJ2-2
cdr3_aa: ASSELRGLATGELF

v_call: TRBV5-4
j_call: TRBJ1-2
cdr3_aa: ASRPAGTGGDGYT

v_call: TRBV19
j_call: TRBJ2-7
cdr3_aa: ASSMGRGSLYEQY

v_call: TRBV19
j_call: TRBJ2-7
cdr3_aa: ASTSGGAGSYEQY

v_call: TRBV27
j_call: TRBJ1-6
cdr3_aa: ASSLLGGGSSINSPLH

v_call: TRBV27
j_call: TRBJ1-2
cdr3_aa: ASSLRPGLRNYGYT

v_call: TRBV4-3
j_call: TRBJ2-6
cdr3_aa: ASSQDSFRGASGANVLT

v_call: TRBV28
j_call: TRBJ2-1
cdr3_aa: ASRWTSGAWDEQF

v_call: TRBV27
j_call: TRBJ2-3
cdr3_aa: ASSFNYRGRATDTQY

v_call: TRBV7-6
j_call: TRBJ2-6
cdr3_aa: ASSLEQGNSGANVLT

v_call: TRBV15
j_call: TRBJ2-1
cdr3_aa: ATSRVGGISYNEQF

v_call: TRBV28
j_call: TRBJ2-5
cdr3_aa: ASSSAGTGNEETQY

v_call: TRBV7-3
j_call: TRBJ2-7
cdr3_aa: ASSSASGTADEQY

v_call: TRBV14
j_call: TRBJ1-1
cdr3_aa: ASSPDSLNTEAF

v_call: TRBV9
j_call: TRBJ1-6
cdr3_aa: ASSVGGTDNSPLH

v_call: TRBV7-2
j_call: TRBJ2-1
cdr3_aa: ASSLVTTEYEQF

v_call: TRBV29-1
j_call: TRBJ1-3
cdr3_aa: SVGTALGDTIY

v_call: TRBV24-1
j_call: TRBJ2-1
cdr3_aa: ATSDMGHYNEQF

v_call: TRBV24-1
j_call: TRBJ1-2
cdr3_aa: ATSDTGQDYGYT

v_call: TRBV5-1
j_call: TRBJ2-7
cdr3_aa: ASSLGTYEQY

v_call: TRBV6-1
j_call: TRBJ1-2
cdr3_aa: ASRAGPGYT

v_call: TRBV27
j_call: TRBJ1-1
cdr3_aa: ASSAGLTVLREAF

v_call: TRBV19
j_call: TRBJ1-5
cdr3_aa: ASRLQGALNQPQH

v_call: TRBV5-1
j_call: TRBJ2-2
cdr3_aa: ASSLRRTEDTGELF

v_call: TRBV6-5
j_call: TRBJ1-1
cdr3_aa: ASSYSRNTEAF

v_call: TRBV7-2
j_call: TRBJ1-2
cdr3_aa: ASSLGSGYGYT

v_call: TRBV5-1
j_call: TRBJ1-2
cdr3_aa: ASSSTTGGVGYT